The clone carrying this TCR beta chain was picked up a small number of times. Its cognate antigen is unknown. Read sequence stops 3 residues before the CDR3 end, and the germline J gene provides the missing end. V lost 0 bases, J lost 7 bases, and 15 bases lay in between. CDR3 length equals 14 residues. Germline CDR1 reads GTSNPN; CDR2 reads SVGIG (reference sequence). These data originate in a study of T cell clonality in common variable immunodeficiency. General study points: Fewer deletions and N-nucleotide insertions were reportedly seen in common variable immunodeficiency TCR beta sequences. TCRbeta clonality was increased in CVID versus healthy controls. What drives increased CVID clonality needs T cell subpopulation sequencing. Compared with controls, CVID subjects had fewer shared TCRbeta clones.

CVID and control samples used equivalent genomic DNA input. Profiled with immunoSEQ multiplex PCR; TCRdb holds only in-frame clones, not every one. The record shows some 21,000 clones for this sample, with no singletons present. J is TRBJ1-2 and V is TRBV30; D not certain. Material: peripheral blood mononuclear cells. The sequence was obtained from a human donor with common variable immunodeficiency. The CDR3 loop is CAWSVLRGLGGYTF. CDR3 DNA, as far as it was read: TGTGCCTGGAGTGTACTGAGAGGGTTGGGTGGC.